Listed below are T cell receptor beta chains from one sample, sequenced in a study of blood T cell repertoires in COVID-19. Profiled with immunoSEQ multiplex PCR; TCRdb holds only in-frame clones, not every one. Counted here are fewer than 200,000 clones, approximately 80% occurring once; the ten biggest clones make up under 6.5%. Sequencing used PBMCs or T cells enriched from blood (not recorded which). The source of these receptors is an older woman with acute COVID-19. The conserved cysteine and the conserved F or W are not part of the CDR3 here.

V: TRBV30
J: TRBJ2-3
CDR3: AWNPLSGGGFTDTQY

V: TRBV3-1/TRBV3-2
J: TRBJ2-3
CDR3: ASTPEEGGLGTQY

V: TRBV19
J: TRBJ2-7
CDR3: ASSIGASYEQY

V: TRBV19
J: TRBJ2-7
CDR3: ASSIGASGNGEQY

V: TRBV5-4
J: TRBJ2-1
CDR3: ASSLVGEQF

V: TRBV7-2
J: TRBJ1-5
CDR3: ASSLQGASNQPQH

V: TRBV27
J: TRBJ1-1
CDR3: ASSLYGTGVTNTEAF

V: TRBV21-1
J: TRBJ2-1
CDR3: ASSRQSEWQF

V: TRBV3-1/TRBV3-2
J: TRBJ1-2
CDR3: ASSTGAYGYT

V: TRBV7-8
J: TRBJ1-5
CDR3: ASSLWRDRGRQPQH

V: TRBV14
J: TRBJ2-3
CDR3: ASSQELVVANSLY

V: TRBV29-1
J: TRBJ2-3
CDR3: SVEKVGSGSKGDTQY

V: TRBV4-2
J: TRBJ2-7
CDR3: ASSPSIRDFYEQY

V: TRBV30
J: TRBJ1-4
CDR3: AWVGQRFRANEKLF

V: TRBV7-2
J: TRBJ1-1
CDR3: ASSLDTGSTEAF

V: TRBV5-1
J: TRBJ1-4
CDR3: ASSRTPERDEKLF

V: TRBV6-2/TRBV6-3
J: TRBJ2-7
CDR3: ASSYPPGSSVS

V: TRBV6-6
J: TRBJ1-2
CDR3: ASTKAGSWDGYT

V: TRBV5-5
J: TRBJ1-1
CDR3: ASDITMNTEAF

V: TRBV19
J: TRBJ1-4
CDR3: ASIKSGTNEKLF

V: TRBV3-1/TRBV3-2
J: TRBJ1-2
CDR3: ASSPSTGNYGYT

V: TRBV29-1
J: TRBJ2-3
CDR3: SVGGEAGDTQY

V: TRBV6-2/TRBV6-3
J: TRBJ2-1
CDR3: ASSYAPGGVSYNEQF

V: TRBV6-5
J: TRBJ1-1
CDR3: ASRTVVGEAF

V: TRBV7-6
J: TRBJ2-3
CDR3: ASSSLTSGGPDTQY

V: TRBV29-1
J: TRBJ2-1
CDR3: SVRAGAMEQF

V: TRBV7-8
J: TRBJ2-5
CDR3: ASSPGTSGIKAETQY

V: TRBV7-8
J: TRBJ1-1
CDR3: ASSPGTEAF